Listed below are T cell receptor beta chains from one sample, sequenced in a study of blood T cell repertoires in COVID-19. Only in-frame clones appear in the TCRdb table, and some are missing; sequencing was by immunoSEQ multiplex PCR. The sample holds about 36,000 clones, about 82% seen once. The sample consisted of peripheral blood. The source of these receptors is a human donor in a cohort sampled during active COVID-19. Both conserved end residues are part of each CDR3. Fields, in order: clone size, J gene, V gene, D gene, CDR3 protein, CDR3 DNA. A D gene is named only where the DNA matches it firmly. Some rows have no size entry. The others give once, few or many, or a class for an expanded clone.

abundance: few; j_gene: TRBJ2-2; v_gene: TRBV19; d_gene: TRBD1; CDR3aa: CASRGTGRDTGELFF; CDR3nt: TGTGCCAGCAGGGGGACAGGGAGAGACACCGGGGAGCTGTTTTTT
abundance: -; j_gene: TRBJ1-3; v_gene: TRBV4-2; d_gene: -; CDR3aa: CASSQDRGSGNTIYF; CDR3nt: TGTGCCAGCAGCCAAGACAGGGGATCTGGAAACACCATATATTTT
abundance: -; j_gene: TRBJ1-5; v_gene: TRBV4-1; d_gene: -; CDR3aa: CASSQDGGKEPQHF; CDR3nt: TGCGCCAGCAGCCAAGATGGCGGTAAGGAGCCCCAGCATTTT
abundance: -; j_gene: TRBJ2-7; v_gene: TRBV6-6; d_gene: TRBD1; CDR3aa: CASSYPSAGGFYEQYF; CDR3nt: TGTGCCAGCAGTTACCCCTCCGCAGGGGGCTTCTACGAGCAGTACTTC
abundance: -; j_gene: TRBJ1-2; v_gene: TRBV12-5; d_gene: -; CDR3aa: CASARDTSWGYTF; CDR3nt: TGTGCTAGTGCCCGGGACACCTCCTGGGGCTACACCTTC
abundance: -; j_gene: TRBJ1-5; v_gene: TRBV7-2; d_gene: TRBD1; CDR3aa: CASAFRDRDYQPQHF; CDR3nt: TGTGCCAGCGCCTTCCGGGACAGGGACTATCAGCCCCAGCATTTT
abundance: -; j_gene: TRBJ1-5; v_gene: TRBV7-9; d_gene: -; CDR3aa: CASSRASDQPQHF; CDR3nt: TGTGCCAGCAGCCGAGCTTCCGATCAGCCCCAGCATTTT
abundance: -; j_gene: TRBJ1-1; v_gene: TRBV3-1/TRBV3-2; d_gene: TRBD1; CDR3aa: CASSRGQGYSEAFF; CDR3nt: TGTGCCAGCAGCCGCGGACAGGGTTACTCTGAAGCTTTCTTT
abundance: few; j_gene: TRBJ2-3; v_gene: TRBV5-4; d_gene: -; CDR3aa: CASSFGSGGADTQYF; CDR3nt: TGTGCCAGCAGCTTCGGTAGCGGAGGAGCAGATACGCAGTATTTT
abundance: -; j_gene: TRBJ1-1; v_gene: TRBV5-4; d_gene: -; CDR3aa: CASSLEQANTEAFF; CDR3nt: TGTGCCAGCAGCTTAGAACAGGCGAACACTGAAGCTTTCTTT
abundance: -; j_gene: TRBJ1-5; v_gene: TRBV19; d_gene: -; CDR3aa: CASIGGGWGQPQHF; CDR3nt: TGTGCCAGTATCGGGGGGGGTTGGGGTCAGCCCCAGCATTTT
abundance: -; j_gene: TRBJ1-3; v_gene: TRBV10-3; d_gene: TRBD1; CDR3aa: CAISESEDRAGNTIYF; CDR3nt: TGTGCCATCAGTGAGTCGGAGGACAGGGCGGGAAACACCATATATTTT
abundance: few; j_gene: TRBJ2-7; v_gene: TRBV18; d_gene: -; CDR3aa: CASSPPAPLDEQYF; CDR3nt: TGTGCCAGCTCACCACCGGCCCCTTTGGACGAGCAGTACTTC
abundance: few; j_gene: TRBJ1-4; v_gene: TRBV19; d_gene: TRBD1; CDR3aa: CASSGQGWEKLFF; CDR3nt: TGTGCCAGTAGCGGACAGGGCTGGGAAAAACTGTTTTTT
abundance: -; j_gene: TRBJ2-3; v_gene: TRBV4-3; d_gene: TRBD2; CDR3aa: CASSQRTTSGGAAGRDTQYF; CDR3nt: TGCGCCAGCAGCCAACGGACGACTAGCGGGGGGGCCGCCGGGAGAGATACGCAGTATTTT
abundance: -; j_gene: TRBJ2-7; v_gene: TRBV5-6; d_gene: -; CDR3aa: CASSLGDRGITYEQYF; CDR3nt: TGTGCCAGCAGCTTGGGTGATAGGGGGATAACCTACGAGCAGTACTTC
abundance: -; j_gene: TRBJ1-5; v_gene: TRBV7-9; d_gene: -; CDR3aa: CASSFPGQPQHF; CDR3nt: TGTGCCAGCAGCTTTCCAGGGCAGCCCCAGCATTTT
abundance: -; j_gene: TRBJ2-2; v_gene: TRBV7-2; d_gene: -; CDR3aa: CASSLWSTGTGELFF; CDR3nt: TGTGCCAGCAGCTTATGGTCTACGGGGACCGGGGAGCTGTTTTTT
abundance: -; j_gene: TRBJ2-7; v_gene: TRBV7-8; d_gene: TRBD2; CDR3aa: CASSLRPWGGSYEQYF; CDR3nt: TGTGCCAGCAGCTTAAGACCCTGGGGGGGGTCCTACGAGCAGTACTTC
abundance: -; j_gene: TRBJ1-5; v_gene: TRBV19; d_gene: -; CDR3aa: CASSIVGRSNQPQHF; CDR3nt: TGTGCCAGTAGTATAGTGGGCAGGAGCAATCAGCCCCAGCATTTT
abundance: -; j_gene: TRBJ1-6; v_gene: TRBV10-3; d_gene: -; CDR3aa: CAISESIRGSGGSPLHF; CDR3nt: TGTGCCATCAGTGAGTCGATTCGGGGATCGGGGGGATCACCCCTCCACTTT
abundance: once; j_gene: TRBJ2-6; v_gene: TRBV9; d_gene: -; CDR3aa: CASSARYSGANVLTF; CDR3nt: TGTGCCAGCAGCGCCCGGTACTCTGGGGCCAACGTCCTGACTTTC
abundance: -; j_gene: TRBJ1-6; v_gene: TRBV6-4; d_gene: -; CDR3aa: CASRAGDNSPLHF; CDR3nt: TGTGCCAGCAGAGCAGGGGATAATTCACCCCTCCACTTT
abundance: -; j_gene: TRBJ1-1; v_gene: TRBV5-8; d_gene: TRBD1; CDR3aa: CASSPRTGNTEAFF; CDR3nt: TGTGCCAGCAGCCCGCGGACAGGGAACACTGAAGCTTTCTTT
abundance: -; j_gene: TRBJ2-1; v_gene: TRBV6-2/TRBV6-3; d_gene: TRBD2; CDR3aa: CASSYLGSGGNNEQFF; CDR3nt: TGTGCCAGCAGTTATCTCGGTAGCGGGGGAAACAATGAGCAGTTCTTC
abundance: -; j_gene: TRBJ1-2; v_gene: TRBV7-2; d_gene: -; CDR3aa: CASSRPGATNYGYTF; CDR3nt: TGTGCCAGCAGCCGTCCGGGAGCCACTAACTATGGCTACACCTTC
abundance: once; j_gene: TRBJ2-5; v_gene: TRBV11-1; d_gene: TRBD1; CDR3aa: CASSLGQGETQYF; CDR3nt: TGTGCCAGCAGCCTAGGACAGGGAGAGACCCAGTACTTC
abundance: -; j_gene: TRBJ2-7; v_gene: TRBV24-1; d_gene: -; CDR3aa: CATSGKKGKSSYEQYF; CDR3nt: TGTGCCACCAGTGGCAAAAAGGGGAAAAGCTCCTACGAGCAGTACTTC
abundance: -; j_gene: TRBJ2-7; v_gene: TRBV19; d_gene: TRBD1; CDR3aa: CASSDPGTGWSEQYF; CDR3nt: TGTGCCAGTAGTGACCCCGGGACAGGGTGGAGCGAGCAGTACTTC
abundance: once; j_gene: TRBJ1-1; v_gene: TRBV7-2; d_gene: -; CDR3aa: CASTPGGTQEAFF; CDR3nt: TGTGCCAGCACTCCCGGGGGGACACAAGAAGCTTTCTTT
abundance: -; j_gene: TRBJ2-7; v_gene: TRBV18; d_gene: TRBD1; CDR3aa: CASSQGQGGEQYF; CDR3nt: TGTGCCAGCTCACAGGGACAGGGAGGTGAGCAGTACTTC
abundance: -; j_gene: TRBJ2-2; v_gene: TRBV5-4; d_gene: -; CDR3aa: CASSTILANTGELFF; CDR3nt: TGTGCCAGCAGTACGATACTCGCGAACACCGGGGAGCTGTTTTTT
abundance: -; j_gene: TRBJ2-1; v_gene: TRBV11-3; d_gene: TRBD2; CDR3aa: CASSLGDRLAGGPKYYEQFF; CDR3nt: TGTGCCAGCAGCTTAGGGGACAGACTAGCGGGGGGGCCTAAGTATTATGAGCAGTTCTTC
abundance: -; j_gene: TRBJ1-2; v_gene: TRBV4-2; d_gene: -; CDR3aa: CASSQEGGQRGLLGYTF; CDR3nt: TGTGCCAGCAGCCAAGAAGGAGGGCAAAGAGGGCTTTTAGGCTACACCTTC
abundance: once; j_gene: TRBJ2-1; v_gene: TRBV7-2; d_gene: -; CDR3aa: CASSSNRASYNEQFF; CDR3nt: TGTGCCAGCAGCTCCAACAGGGCGTCCTACAATGAGCAGTTCTTC
abundance: -; j_gene: TRBJ1-1; v_gene: TRBV5-5; d_gene: -; CDR3aa: CASAPQVNTEAFF; CDR3nt: TGTGCCAGCGCGCCGCAGGTGAACACTGAAGCTTTCTTT
abundance: -; j_gene: TRBJ1-6; v_gene: TRBV7-2; d_gene: -; CDR3aa: CASSLVGGGDNSPLHF; CDR3nt: TGTGCCAGCAGCTTAGTTGGGGGGGGAGATAATTCACCCCTCCACTTT
abundance: -; j_gene: TRBJ2-5; v_gene: TRBV28; d_gene: -; CDR3aa: CASSSPRKLGQETQYF; CDR3nt: TGTGCCAGCAGTTCCCCCCGAAAGCTAGGACAAGAGACCCAGTACTTC
abundance: -; j_gene: TRBJ2-1; v_gene: TRBV5-1; d_gene: TRBD2; CDR3aa: CASSLFSSGGMYEQFF; CDR3nt: TGCGCCAGCAGCTTGTTTTCCAGCGGGGGCATGTATGAGCAGTTCTTC
abundance: -; j_gene: TRBJ2-1; v_gene: TRBV9; d_gene: TRBD2; CDR3aa: CASSPTSKTDNEQFF; CDR3nt: TGTGCCAGCAGCCCGACTAGCAAAACAGACAATGAGCAGTTCTTC
abundance: -; j_gene: TRBJ2-1; v_gene: TRBV11-2; d_gene: -; CDR3aa: CASSSTNLSNEQFF; CDR3nt: TGTGCCAGCAGCTCGACTAATCTCTCCAATGAGCAGTTCTTC
abundance: once; j_gene: TRBJ2-7; v_gene: TRBV2; d_gene: -; CDR3aa: CASSEGGYTYEQYF; CDR3nt: TGTGCCAGCAGTGAGGGGGGATACACCTACGAGCAGTACTTC
abundance: -; j_gene: TRBJ2-5; v_gene: TRBV19; d_gene: -; CDR3aa: CASSTRTALGQETQYF; CDR3nt: TGTGCCAGTAGTACCCGGACAGCCCTGGGGCAAGAGACCCAGTACTTC
abundance: -; j_gene: TRBJ1-1; v_gene: TRBV5-1; d_gene: TRBD1; CDR3aa: CASRGEGQANTEAFF; CDR3nt: TGCGCCAGCAGGGGAGAGGGACAGGCCAACACTGAAGCTTTCTTT
abundance: medium-sized; j_gene: TRBJ2-7; v_gene: TRBV5-1; d_gene: -; CDR3aa: CASSLEGSTGYEQYF; CDR3nt: TGCGCCAGCAGCTTGGAGGGCAGCACGGGGTACGAGCAGTACTTC
abundance: -; j_gene: TRBJ2-7; v_gene: TRBV12-5; d_gene: -; CDR3aa: CASGLLYEQYF; CDR3nt: TGTGCTAGTGGTCTCCTATACGAGCAGTACTTC
abundance: -; j_gene: TRBJ2-7; v_gene: TRBV3-1/TRBV3-2; d_gene: TRBD1; CDR3aa: CASSRYRSRQGAYEQYF; CDR3nt: TGTGCCAGCAGCCGATATCGATCGAGACAGGGCGCCTACGAGCAGTACTTC
abundance: -; j_gene: TRBJ2-7; v_gene: TRBV7-2; d_gene: TRBD1; CDR3aa: CASTLGQGLTYEQYF; CDR3nt: TGTGCCAGCACCTTGGGACAGGGTCTGACCTACGAGCAGTACTTC
abundance: -; j_gene: TRBJ1-1; v_gene: TRBV23-1; d_gene: TRBD1; CDR3aa: CASSQPDRGEAFF; CDR3nt: TGCGCCAGCAGTCAACCTGACAGGGGGGAAGCTTTCTTT
abundance: -; j_gene: TRBJ1-2; v_gene: TRBV9; d_gene: TRBD1; CDR3aa: CASSQTGGSYGYTF; CDR3nt: TGTGCCAGCAGCCAAACAGGGGGAAGCTATGGCTACACCTTC
abundance: -; j_gene: TRBJ1-4; v_gene: TRBV19; d_gene: TRBD1; CDR3aa: CASSLPGGQEKLFF; CDR3nt: TGTGCCAGTAGTCTTCCAGGGGGACAGGAAAAACTGTTTTTT
abundance: -; j_gene: TRBJ1-2; v_gene: TRBV19; d_gene: -; CDR3aa: CASSIYRAEFYGYTF; CDR3nt: TGTGCCAGTAGTATCTACAGGGCCGAATTCTATGGCTACACCTTC
abundance: -; j_gene: TRBJ2-5; v_gene: TRBV18; d_gene: -; CDR3aa: CASSPAAGETQYF; CDR3nt: TGTGCCAGCTCACCAGCGGCGGGAGAGACCCAGTACTTC
abundance: -; j_gene: TRBJ2-2; v_gene: TRBV7-2; d_gene: TRBD1; CDR3aa: CASSARTGSNTGELFF; CDR3nt: TGTGCCAGCAGCGCCCGGACAGGCTCGAACACCGGGGAGCTGTTTTTT
abundance: -; j_gene: TRBJ2-2; v_gene: TRBV4-2; d_gene: -; CDR3aa: CAGGQSTSGTGELFF; CDR3nt: TGTGCCGGCGGACAGTCCACCTCGGGCACCGGGGAGCTGTTTTTT